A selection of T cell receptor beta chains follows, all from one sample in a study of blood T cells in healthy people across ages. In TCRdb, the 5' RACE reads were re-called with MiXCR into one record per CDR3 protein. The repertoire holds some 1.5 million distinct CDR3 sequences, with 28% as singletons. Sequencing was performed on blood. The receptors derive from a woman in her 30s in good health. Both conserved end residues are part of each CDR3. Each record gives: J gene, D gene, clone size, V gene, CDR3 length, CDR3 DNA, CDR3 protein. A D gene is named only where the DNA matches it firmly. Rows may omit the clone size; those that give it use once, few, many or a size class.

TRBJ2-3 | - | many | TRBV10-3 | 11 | TGTGCCATCCTACGCACAGATACGCAGTATTTT | CAILRTDTQYF
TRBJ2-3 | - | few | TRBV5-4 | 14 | TGTGCCAGCAGTACCTCCGCGGGCACAGATACGCAGTATTTT | CASSTSAGTDTQYF
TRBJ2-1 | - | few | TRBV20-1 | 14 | TGCAGTGCTAGAGAGTTTACGGGAGCTAATGAGCAGTTCTTC | CSAREFTGANEQFF
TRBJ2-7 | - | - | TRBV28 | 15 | TGTGCCAGCGGTGCACGGGACGTACTAACCTACGAGCAGTACTTC | CASGARDVLTYEQYF
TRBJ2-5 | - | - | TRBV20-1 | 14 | TGCAGTGCTAGAGATTTTGCGGGGATGGAGACCCAGTACTTC | CSARDFAGMETQYF
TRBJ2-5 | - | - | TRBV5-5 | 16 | TGTGCCAGCAGTCGTAATCTGGCAGGGAACCAAGAGACCCAGTACTTC | CASSRNLAGNQETQYF
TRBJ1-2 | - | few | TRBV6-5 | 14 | TGTGCCAGCAGTTACGGTCGGCAGCGGGATGGCTACACCTTC | CASSYGRQRDGYTF
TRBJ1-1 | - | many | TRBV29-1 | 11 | TGCAGCGTCGGGGGAAGCACTGAAGCTTTCTTT | CSVGGSTEAFF
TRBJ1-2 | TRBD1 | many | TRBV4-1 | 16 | TGCGCCAGCAGCCCTCCGGGACAGAGACTAGACTATGGCTACACCTTC | CASSPPGQRLDYGYTF
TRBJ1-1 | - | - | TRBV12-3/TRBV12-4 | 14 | TGTGCCAGCAGTGGGGAGGGGGGGCGGACTGAAGCTTTCTTT | CASSGEGGRTEAFF
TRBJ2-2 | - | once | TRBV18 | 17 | TGTGCCAGCTCACCCCAGACAGCCCAAGTGAACACCGGGGAGCTGTTTTTT | CASSPQTAQVNTGELFF
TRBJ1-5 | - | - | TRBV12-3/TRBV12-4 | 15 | TGTGCCAGCAGTCTACACGACAGTTCCAATCAGCCCCAGCATTTT | CASSLHDSSNQPQHF
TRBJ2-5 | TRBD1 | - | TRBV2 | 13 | TGTGCCTTCCGGGACAGGGGTGACAATGGGCAGTACTTC | CAFRDRGDNGQYF
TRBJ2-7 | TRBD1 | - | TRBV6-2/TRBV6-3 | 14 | TGTGCCAGCAGCAGGGGGCCAAGCGTCTACGAGCAGTACTTC | CASSRGPSVYEQYF
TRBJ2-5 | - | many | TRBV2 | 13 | TGTGCCAGCAGTGAGGGGGTACGGCAGACCCAGTACTTC | CASSEGVRQTQYF
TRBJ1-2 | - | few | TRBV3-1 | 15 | TGTGCCAGCAGCCGCGCATGGGGGGCGAAAAATGGCTACACCTTC | CASSRAWGAKNGYTF
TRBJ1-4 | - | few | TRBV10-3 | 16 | TGTGCCATCAGTGACCAGGGGCTCGCAACTAATGAAAAACTGTTTTTT | CAISDQGLATNEKLFF
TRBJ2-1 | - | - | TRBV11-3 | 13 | TGTGCCAGCAGAGCGACAGTTTACAATGAGCAGTTCTTC | CASRATVYNEQFF
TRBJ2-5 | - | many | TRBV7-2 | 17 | TGTGCCAGCAGCCCGGAACGTCGCATATGGGACACCGTCAAGAAGTACTTC | CASSPERRIWDTVKKYF
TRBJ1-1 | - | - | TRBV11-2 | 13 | TGTGCCAGCAGCGCTAGAGTCGCCCCTGAAGCTTTCTTT | CASSARVAPEAFF
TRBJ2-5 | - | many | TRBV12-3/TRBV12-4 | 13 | TGTGCCAGCAGTTTATGGGATAGGGAGACCCAGTACTTC | CASSLWDRETQYF
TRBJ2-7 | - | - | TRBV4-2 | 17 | TGTGCCAGCAGCCGCCCGAGCCCCAGCGGACGAACCTACGAGCAGTACTTC | CASSRPSPSGRTYEQYF
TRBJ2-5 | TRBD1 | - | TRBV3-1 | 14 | TGTGCCAGCAGCCAACGAGGGGGCAAAGAGACCCAGTACTTC | CASSQRGGKETQYF
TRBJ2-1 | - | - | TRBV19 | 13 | TGTGCCAGTTCGGGGGGCGGCGGGAATGAGCAGTTCTTC | CASSGGGGNEQFF
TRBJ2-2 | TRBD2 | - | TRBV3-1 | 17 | TGTGCCAGCACCCTCCGAGGACTAGCGGGATCATCCGGGGAGCTGTTTTTT | CASTLRGLAGSSGELFF
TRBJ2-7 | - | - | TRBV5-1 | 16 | TGCGCCAGCGGAACACTACTGGGACGGAGCTCCTACGAGCAGTACTTC | CASGTLLGRSSYEQYF
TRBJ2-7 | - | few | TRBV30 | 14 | TGTGCCTGGAGTGTACGAGGCGGACATCCCGAGCAGTACTTC | CAWSVRGGHPEQYF
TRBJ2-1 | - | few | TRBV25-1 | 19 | TGTGCCAGCAGTGTATTCGGGGGTGGGGGCGGGAGTAATGGCAATGAGCAGTTCTTC | CASSVFGGGGGSNGNEQFF
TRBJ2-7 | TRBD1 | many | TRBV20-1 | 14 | TGCAGTGCTAGCCAAGGACAGGAGGTCGGCGAGCAGTACTTC | CSASQGQEVGEQYF
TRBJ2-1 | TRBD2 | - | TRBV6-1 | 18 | TGTGCCAGCAGTGAAGGTCGTTCAGCGGGGGTATCCTACAATGAGCAGTTCTTC | CASSEGRSAGVSYNEQFF
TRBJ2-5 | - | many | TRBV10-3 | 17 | TGTGCCATGAGCTCCGAGGTCGGGAAGCGGAGGCAAGAGACCCAGTACTTC | CAMSSEVGKRRQETQYF
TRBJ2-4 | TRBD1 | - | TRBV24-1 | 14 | TGTGCCACCAGTGATGCCCACAGGGGAAACATTCAGTACTTC | CATSDAHRGNIQYF
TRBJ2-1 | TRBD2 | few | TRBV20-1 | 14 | TGCAGTGCTAGACCCAGCGGGAGAGCGAGTGAGCAGTTCTTC | CSARPSGRASEQFF
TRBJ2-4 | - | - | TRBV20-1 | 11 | TGCAGTGCTAAGGCGGCTAACATTCAGTACTTC | CSAKAANIQYF
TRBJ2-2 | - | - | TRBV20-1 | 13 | TGCAGTGGAAGACTGGCGAACACCGGGGAGCTGTTTTTT | CSGRLANTGELFF
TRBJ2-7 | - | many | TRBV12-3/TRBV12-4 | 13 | TGTGCCAGCAGTTTTGGAACCAAGGACGAGCAGTACTTC | CASSFGTKDEQYF
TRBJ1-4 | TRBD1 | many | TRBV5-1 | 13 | TGCGCCAGCAGCTTGGAGGGGGCGGCGAAACTGTTTTTT | CASSLEGAAKLFF
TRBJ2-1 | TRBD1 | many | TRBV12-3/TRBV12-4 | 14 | TGTGCCAGCAGTCCACCGTGGACAGGGGGCAGGCAGTTCTTC | CASSPPWTGGRQFF
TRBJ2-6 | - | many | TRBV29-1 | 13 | TGCAGCGTTGAGGATGGTGGGGCCAACGTCCTGACTTTC | CSVEDGGANVLTF
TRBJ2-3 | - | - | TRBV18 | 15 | TGTGTCAGCTCACCAGGCGGTCATTACACAGATACGCAGTATTTT | CVSSPGGHYTDTQYF